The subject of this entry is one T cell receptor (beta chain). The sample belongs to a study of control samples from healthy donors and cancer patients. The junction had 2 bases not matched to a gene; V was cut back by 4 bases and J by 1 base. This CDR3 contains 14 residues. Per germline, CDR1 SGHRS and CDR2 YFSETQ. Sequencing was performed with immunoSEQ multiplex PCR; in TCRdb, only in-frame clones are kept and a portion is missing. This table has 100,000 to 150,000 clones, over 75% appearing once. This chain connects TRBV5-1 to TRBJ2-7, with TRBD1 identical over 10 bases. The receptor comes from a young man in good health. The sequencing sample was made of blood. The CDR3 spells CASSADRGSYEQYF. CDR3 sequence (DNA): TGCGCCAGCAGCGCGGACAGGGGGTCCTACGAGCAGTACTTC.